This entry lists 15 T cell receptor beta chains sequenced from one sample in a study of T cells expressing NK-cell markers. TCRdb reprocessed the 5' RACE reads, with one entry per CDR3 protein and no DNA. This listing includes about 550,000 distinct CDR3 sequences. Sequenced input: blood T cells: a sorted CD56 or NKG2C T cell subset, CD4+ or CD8+ T cells, or bulk PBMC T cells (not recorded which). These TCRs come from a man between 18 and 35 years old in good health.

The chain has TRBV4-3 and TRBJ2-5; TCRdb's D call of TRBD2 is untestable without DNA. Looked up from germline, CDR1 is LGHNA and CDR2 is YSLEER. The CDR3 is made up of 16 amino acids. CDR3 sequence: CASGQTDAGGLETQYF.

The chain employs TRBV20-1 and TRBJ2-1; the D gene TCRdb calls, TRBD1, cannot be checked with no DNA. The CDR3 has 11 residues. The germline CDR1 and CDR2 sequences are DFQATT and SNEGSKA (reference sequence). Here the CDR3 reads CSAFSGTEQFF.

The gene calls are TRBV11-2 and TRBJ2-1; TCRdb returns TRBD1, unconfirmable since there is no DNA. There are 14 residues in the CDR3. CDR1 and CDR2 from the germline V gene are SGHAT and FQNNGV. The CDR3 sequence: CASSGGNSYNEQFF.

This chain connects TRBV7-3 to TRBJ2-5; checking the TCRdb D call of TRBD1 is not possible without DNA. The CDR3 sequence is 15 residues long. Germline V gives CDR1 SGHTA, CDR2 FQGTGA. The CDR3 loop is CASSPRRTEYGTQYF.

Here the CDR3 reads CASSLGQTGTDTQYF. The chain links TRBV27 to TRBJ2-3; lacking DNA, the TRBD2 call made by TCRdb goes unchecked. Germline CDR1 reads MNHEY; CDR2 reads SMNVEV (reference sequence). The CDR3 totals 15 residues.

The rearrangement joins TRBV6-5 to TRBJ1-3; TCRdb designates TRBD1, a call that cannot be tested without DNA. The CDR3 is 14 amino acids. Per the germline V gene, CDR1 is MNHEY and CDR2 is SVGAGI. This chain's CDR3 is CASSYRGSGNTIYF.

This chain links TRBV25-1 with TRBJ2-1; TCRdb calls TRBD1, which cannot be checked without DNA. The CDR3 totals 15 residues. The germline V gene encodes CDR1 MGHDK and CDR2 SYGVNS. CDR3 region: CASRDQGGAYNEQFF.

The chain links TRBV19 to TRBJ2-7; TCRdb's D call of TRBD2 is untestable without DNA. Germline assignment: CDR1 LNHDA and CDR2 SQIVND (reference sequence). This CDR3 spans 12 amino acids. CDR3 protein: CASSGLAGLVYF.

This chain joins TRBV27 and TRBJ2-1; TCRdb's D call, TRBD2, is unchecked because there is no DNA. The CDR3 is 16 residues long. Germline CDR1 MNHEY, CDR2 SMNVEV (reference sequence). CDR3 protein: CASSSLLAGPYNEQFF.

V gene TRBV2 combines with J gene TRBJ1-1; TCRdb calls TRBD1, which cannot be checked without DNA. The CDR3 loop spans 12 amino acids. Germline V gene lookup returns CDR1 SNHLY and CDR2 FYNNEI. This CDR3 is CASSATGTEAFF.

This sequence joins TRBV7-9 and TRBJ2-1; TCRdb picks TRBD2, but there is no DNA to check that call. Germline V CDR1 and CDR2: SEHNR, FQNEAQ (reference sequence). The CDR3 is made up of 15 amino acids. CDR3 amino acids: CASSLVAQRRREQFF.

The chain combines TRBV20-1 with TRBJ2-6; without DNA, the TCRdb call of TRBD2 cannot be checked. Germline V gene sequence: CDR1 DFQATT, CDR2 SNEGSKA (reference sequence). The CDR3 runs 19 residues. The CDR3 sequence is CSALPGLAGGNSGANVLTF.

The CDR3 region is CASSLAQTGTGELFF. The genes are TRBV12-3 or TRBV12-4 and TRBJ2-2; TCRdb selects TRBD1, and the lack of DNA leaves this call unchecked. The CDR3 extends over 15 amino acids.

This chain connects TRBV7-2 to TRBJ2-2. The CDR3 runs 15 residues. Per germline, CDR1 SGHTA and CDR2 FQGNSA. The CDR3: CASSLSGSSTGELFF.

The chain has TRBV7-9 and TRBJ2-7; TCRdb indicates TRBD1, and absent DNA this call remains unverified. The CDR3 is made up of 14 amino acids. Per the germline V gene, CDR1 is SEHNR and CDR2 is FQNEAQ (reference sequence). The CDR3 region is CASSPLQGRYEQYF.